This T cell receptor (beta chain) was sequenced during a study of human T cells and chemical hapten exposure. Unique molecular identifiers were affixed to discrete cDNA molecules within the library. MiXCR was run by TCRdb on the RACE reads, yielding one entry per CDR3 protein. The sample contains some 57,000 distinct CDR3 sequences, more than 9% of which appear only once. The time point here: pre-sensitization, week 0. Stated treatment: therapeutic diphenylcyclopropenone sensitization with weekly scalp DPC. Extraction yielded total RNA from whole blood (unfractionated). This CDR3 spans 14 amino acids. Germline V gene sequence: CDR1 SGHDN, CDR2 FVKESK. Trimming took 6 bases from V and 0 from J, leaving 10 bases between them. This clonotype showed up just a few times.

This TCR derives from a woman in her twenties or thirties with alopecia areata. Some clones in this sample may be carry-over from other donors' samples. This chain joins TRBV14 and TRBJ2-3, with unresolved D. The specimen was whole blood, collected in connection with sensitization to the hapten diphenylcyclopropenone (DPC). CDR3 bases: TGTGCCAGCAGGAACCGGGTTAGCACAGATACGCAGTATTTT. It translates to CASRNRVSTDTQYF.